This T cell receptor beta chain is drawn from a study of T cell responses to AZD1222 COVID-19 vaccine listed by TCRdb under 2021. A note on the overall study: A total of under 250 trial participants underwent TCR sequencing, of whom about 210 had received two doses of AZD1222 and around 25 had received two doses of the MenACWY control vaccine. Trial participants were enrolled by age into 18-55, 56-69 and 70-plus year subgroups, with about 150, 27 and 61 TCR-sequenced participants respectively.

Interpreted using the paper, the time point label stands for: about 28 days (+/-7) after the second vaccine dose. AZD1222 recipients with second doses at about 4 weeks or about 12 weeks were pooled, because spike-specific TCR depth and breadth did not differ between schedules. Samples from vaccinated people were obtained from the UK trials COV001 and COV002, which included a single-blind randomized controlled phase 2/3 trial of AZD1222 (ChAdOx1 nCoV-19) in healthy adults. For TCRbeta chain sequencing, PBMC samples were collected from trial participants at day 0 and at day 28 after the second dose. What the work shows at the level of the full study, not this receptor alone: Conclusions about previously exposed vaccinees are limited because only six or seven AZD1222 recipients were SARS-CoV-2 seropositive at baseline. The whole spike protein was spanned by vaccine-associated CD4 TCRs, and dominant responses were seen in regions 160-218 and 743-854. Because no day 14 peak-response samples were available, repertoires were characterized only after the peak T cell response. Participants were mostly white British and included more females than males, and it was suggested by the authors that clonal diversity may have been underestimated. The 56-69-year group was small, and its depth increase did not reach significance, likely because of low power. After two AZD1222 doses, spike-specific TCR breadth and depth were significantly higher than at day 0 and than in MenACWY recipients. Reportedly, close to half of the unique spike-specific TCRs recognized epitopes lying outside the regions that are mutated in the B.1.351 and B.1.1.7 variants.

Reading from cysteine to phenylalanine, the CDR3 counts 17 amino acids. The sequence is cut down to CDR3 DNA, 51 bases in frame from base 1. Via the germline V gene, CDR1 is SGHTS and CDR2 YDEGEE. After removal of 6 bases from V and 7 bases from J, the junction retains 14 bases not matched to a gene. The CDR3 regions of human TCRbeta chains were subjected to immunosequencing. In the authors' own workflow: TCRs in the repertoires were compared against a reference library of SARS-CoV-2-specific TCRs that had been generated with the MIRA antigen-specificity platform. Breadth meant the fraction of unique TCRs that were SARS-CoV-2-associated, whereas depth meant the fraction of total T cells that were SARS-CoV-2-associated. Using the MIRA data, each spike-specific TCR was assigned both to the spike region to which the TCR was reactive and to a CD4 or CD8 class. Log10-transformed breadth and depth values were compared by one-way ANOVA with Sidak's multiple comparisons tests. The table was pulled from immuneACCESS by TCRdb, which kept in-frame rearrangements only. Such tables lose some clones; where checked, under half of the loss comes from unresolved V genes, and the rest has no known cause. That table gives V, J and clone size, and the DNA gave D and trimming. The sample table lists about 110,000 clones, around nine tenths of them with a count of one. The ten largest make up almost 2.5% of the sample.

To note about this clone: The antigen this receptor binds is unknown. No base qualities exist here, and no much larger clone lies one base off it.

The starting material was peripheral blood, obtained 28 days after the second AZD1222 dose. The TCR was taken from an adult who received the AZD1222 COVID-19 vaccine. The chain employs TRBV5-8 and TRBJ1-5, and 12 bases in between align with TRBD1. The CDR3 has the sequence CASTRLWDRGQRQPQHF. The DNA sequence is TGTGCCAGCACCCGGCTTTGGGACAGGGGGCAAAGACAGCCCCAGCATTTT.